Listed here are 20 T cell receptor beta chains from one sample, sequenced in a study of blood T cell repertoires in COVID-19. Clones were read by immunoSEQ multiplex PCR, and TCRdb kept only the in-frame ones, dropping some. The sample holds around 200,000 clones; 65% to 90% are singletons and the top ten take about 6%. Source material: peripheral blood. All receptors come from a man of 80 years or more with acute or convalescent COVID-19.

The chain employs TRBV6-5 and TRBJ1-1; D is possibly TRBD1 (6 bases). The CDR3 covers 14 residues. From germline, CDR1 is MNHEY and CDR2 SVGAGI. V lost 6 bases and J 1 base, leaving 12 bases between the germline ends. The CDR3 bases are TGTGCCAGCAGGTACAGGGACTCGAACACTGAAGCTTTCTTT. This encodes CASRYRDSNTEAFF.

In this sample, this clone turned up a few times. The gene calls are TRBV24-1 and TRBJ1-2; D may be TRBD1 (6 bases). Germline V gives CDR1 KGHDR, CDR2 SFDVKD. V lost 1 base to trimming and J lost 4 bases, with 12 bases between them. The CDR3 consists of 15 residues. This chain's CDR3 is CATSDFGGPLYGYTF. The CDR3 DNA reads as TGTGCCACCAGTGATTTCGGGGGGCCACTCTATGGCTACACCTTC.

The chain combines TRBV10-3 with TRBJ2-5, with 8 bases identical to TRBD1. The V gene's germline CDR1 is ENHRY and CDR2 SYGVKD. The CDR3 has 16 amino acids. V lost 8 bases and J lost 2; bases outside the gene matches: 13. The CDR3 DNA sequence: TGTGCCATCCGGGCCAGCGACAGGGGTGGGCAAGAGACCCAGTACTTC. This codes for CAIRASDRGGQETQYF.

The genes are TRBV27 and TRBJ2-1; the D gene is possibly TRBD1 (5 bases). The CDR3 loop spans 14 amino acids. Trimming removed 0 bases at V and 10 bases at J, with 13 bases between. CDR1 and CDR2 from the germline V gene are MNHEY and SMNVEV (reference sequence). In nucleotides, the CDR3 is TGTGCCAGCAGTTTATCTGGACACGAAATAGAGCAGTTCTTC. This sequence encodes CASSLSGHEIEQFF.

The rearrangement uses TRBV27 and TRBJ2-2, with 8 bases identical to TRBD1. With V trimmed by 5 bases and J by 2 bases, 4 bases remained unmatched. Germline V lookup: CDR1 MNHEY, CDR2 SMNVEV (reference sequence). CDR3 length: 15 amino acids. CDR3 protein: CASSLTGENTGELFF. The CDR3 bases are TGTGCCAGCAGTCTGACAGGGGAAAACACCGGGGAGCTGTTTTTT.

This clone was counted between two and nine times. The V and J genes are TRBV19 and TRBJ2-2; possibly TRBD1 for D (6 bases). This CDR3 has 15 amino acids. Germline V gives CDR1 LNHDA, CDR2 SQIVND (reference sequence). V was trimmed by 6 bases and J by 1 base, leaving 12 bases between them. CDR3 residues: CASRGRGGNTGELFF. The CDR3 bases are TGTGCCAGTAGGGGCCGAGGGGGGAACACCGGGGAGCTGTTTTTT.

The chain employs TRBV30 and TRBJ2-2; D might be TRBD1 (6 bases). This CDR3 spans 14 amino acids. Trimming shortened V by 4 bases and J by 4 bases, and 13 bases separated the two germline ends. CDR1 is GTSNPN, CDR2 SVGIG, per germline (reference sequence). The CDR3 coding sequence is TGTGCCTGGAATAGACAGGAAGCCACCGGGGAGCTGTTTTTT. This gives the protein CAWNRQEATGELFF. The whole variable domain, filled in from reference TRBV30 and TRBJ2-2, reads SQTIHQWPATLVQPVGSPLSLECTVEGTSNPNLYWYRQAAGRGLQLLFYSVGIGQISSEVPQNLSASRPQDRQFILSSKKLLLSDSGFYLCAWNRQEATGELFFGEGSRLTVL.

The chain recombines TRBV29-1 with TRBJ2-7; 16 bases agree with TRBD2. CDR3 length equals 15 residues. Germline V gene sequence: CDR1 SQVTM, CDR2 ANQGSEA. Trimming cost V 3 bases and J 9 bases; bases outside gene matches: 8. The CDR3, as DNA: TGCAGCGTTGAGTCAGTGGGACTAGCGGGAGGGCGGCAGTACTTC. Amino acids: CSVESVGLAGGRQYF.

V is TRBV24-1 and J is TRBJ2-4; 7 nucleotides align to TRBD2. Trimming removed 4 bases from V and 6 bases from J; junction bases left unmatched: 17. The germline V gene has CDR1 KGHDR and CDR2 SFDVKD. The CDR3 sequence is 18 residues long. The CDR3 DNA sequence: TGTGCCACCAGTGAGCTCCCAAGGGCCCGGGAGGTAAGAAACATTCAGTACTTC. Translating gives CATSELPRAREVRNIQYF.

The chain has TRBV3-1 (or the pseudogene TRBV3-2) and TRBJ2-1; a possible D gene is TRBD2 (5 bases). V was cut by 5 bases and J by 9 bases, with 11 bases left in between. Germline CDR1 and CDR2: LGHDT and YNNKEL (reference sequence). CDR3 length equals 12 residues. In DNA form, the CDR3 reads TGTGCCAGCAGCTCAAGCGGTGTTGAGCAGTTCTTC. It yields the protein CASSSSGVEQFF.

The chain recombines TRBV7-2 with TRBJ2-3; TRBD2 is a possible D gene (5 bases). This CDR3 comprises 15 residues. Germline V gene data show CDR1 as SGHTA and CDR2 as FQGNSA. Trimming removed 1 base at V and 3 bases at J, with 11 bases between. CDR3 DNA: TGTGCCAGCAGCTTAGGGGGAGTAAAGACAGATACGCAGTATTTT. Encoded protein: CASSLGGVKTDTQYF.

The chain has TRBV28 and TRBJ2-3; 7 bases match TRBD2. Germline V gene data show CDR1 as MDHEN and CDR2 as SYDVKM. J was trimmed by 8 bases and V by 5 bases; bases with no gene match: 13. This CDR3 has 15 amino acids. The CDR3 sequence is CASSTTGGGIGTQYF. In nucleotides, the CDR3 is TGTGCCAGCAGTACGACTGGGGGAGGGATTGGTACGCAGTATTTT.

The V and J genes are TRBV6-5 and TRBJ1-2; D might be TRBD1 (5 bases). The CDR3 consists of 13 residues. Trimming removed 2 bases at V and 7 bases at J, with 11 bases between. Germline V gives CDR1 MNHEY, CDR2 SVGAGI. The CDR3 loop is CASSYSGAAGYTF. In DNA, the CDR3 is TGTGCCAGCAGTTACAGCGGGGCGGCTGGCTACACCTTC.

J is TRBJ2-1 and V is TRBV7-2; 11 bases are a match to TRBD2. This CDR3 has 17 amino acids. The germline V gene has CDR1 SGHTA and CDR2 FQGNSA. V lost 1 base, J lost 5 bases, and 7 bases stayed unmatched. CDR3 in DNA: TGTGCCAGCAGCTTAGTAGGAACTAGCGGGAGCAACAATGAGCAGTTCTTC. It encodes CASSLVGTSGSNNEQFF.

This chain links TRBV5-1 with TRBJ2-1; TRBD2 agrees at 15 bases. The trim removed 3 bases at V and 7 bases at J, leaving 8 bases unmatched. Per the germline V gene, CDR1 is SGHRS and CDR2 is YFSETQ. The CDR3 extends over 17 amino acids. The CDR3 region is CASSSGLAGGGRNEQFF. The CDR3 nucleotides read TGCGCCAGCAGCTCGGGACTAGCGGGAGGAGGTAGGAATGAGCAGTTCTTC.

The DNA of the CDR3 is TGTGCCAGCAGTTTAATCCTTGGGAGCGAGCAGTACTTC. Protein: CASSLILGSEQYF. The V call is TRBV12-3 or TRBV12-4, the J call TRBJ2-7; D perhaps matches TRBD2 (5 bases). Trimming cost V 2 bases and J 6 bases, with 11 bases left between them. The CDR3 covers 13 residues.

The V call is TRBV18, the J call TRBJ2-2; perhaps TRBD2 as D (5 bases). Germline CDR1 and CDR2: KGHSH and LQKENI. The V end was cut by 0 bases, the J end by 6 bases, with 11 bases between. CDR3 length: 15 amino acids. CDR3 amino acids: CASSPPGVRAGELFF. The DNA of the CDR3 is TGTGCCAGCTCACCACCGGGAGTAAGGGCCGGGGAGCTGTTTTTT. Full variable domain (missing parts from reference TRBV18 and TRBJ2-2): NAGVMQNPRHLVRRRGQEARLRCSPMKGHSHVYWYRQLPEEGLKFMVYLQKENIIDESGMPKERFSAEFPKEGPSILRIQQVVRGDSAAYFCASSPPGVRAGELFFGEGSRLTVL.

The chain is built from TRBV7-2 and TRBJ1-2; 10 bases are a match to TRBD1. The junction had 3 bases not matched to a gene; V was cut back by 3 bases and J by 2 bases. Germline V lookup: CDR1 SGHTA, CDR2 FQGNSA. There are 15 residues in the CDR3. CDR3 sequence: CASSFPGQGNYGYTF. CDR3 DNA: TGTGCCAGCAGCTTTCCGGGACAGGGGAACTATGGCTACACCTTC.

The chain joins TRBV4-3 to TRBJ2-5, with 8 bases that match TRBD2. The germline gives CDR1 LGHNA, CDR2 YSLEER. There are 18 residues in the CDR3. V lost 9 bases and J lost 2; bases outside the gene matches: 20. This chain's CDR3 is CASPMGSKRERCQETQYF. DNA for the CDR3: TGCGCCAGTCCTATGGGGTCCAAGCGGGAGCGATGTCAAGAGACCCAGTACTTC.

The chain recombines TRBV9 with TRBJ2-3; 13 bases are a match to TRBD2. CDR1 is SGDLS, CDR2 YYNGEE, per germline. This CDR3 comprises 16 residues. V lost 8 bases and J lost 3; bases outside the gene matches: 9. The CDR3 nucleotides read TGTGCCAGAATTCCCGGGACTAGCGGGAAAACAGATACGCAGTATTTT. Translating gives CARIPGTSGKTDTQYF.